The source of this TCR beta chain is a study of Tregs in tolerant kidney transplant recipients. CDR3 size: 14 residues. Germline loops: CDR1 MRHNA, CDR2 SNTAGT. V was clipped by 0 bases and J by 9 bases, with 12 bases between them. Comments on this clone: Its antigen is as yet unknown.

Produced via immunoSEQ multiplex PCR; TCRdb's table is partial and in-frame only. The data show about 240,000 clones, approximately 83% seen once. Study results and caveats: Biological reproducibility was not directly addressed in this study.

The rearrangement uses TRBV6-4 and TRBJ2-1; possibly TRBD2 for D (6 bases). The receptor comes from a human donor in good health. What was sequenced was CD4+ T cells from blood. The CDR3 region is CASSDSIGGGEQFF. Written as DNA, the CDR3 is TGTGCCAGCAGTGACTCGATCGGGGGAGGTGAGCAGTTCTTC.